This TCR beta chain comes out of a study of CD8 T cells in ankylosing spondylitis. General study results and limits: Matched synovial fluid from ankylosing spondylitis patients was reported to be enriched for disease-linked clones. Peripheral blood samples showed relatively rare disease-linked clones, and these clones were CD8+. A motif of roughly 8 highly homologous TCR beta variants was seen as apparently characteristic of ankylosing spondylitis blood.

V was pared by 5 bases and J by 6 bases, with 7 bases of the junction left unmatched. From germline, CDR1 is SEHNR and CDR2 FQNEAQ (reference sequence). The CDR3 loop spans 15 amino acids. TCRdb fed the 5' RACE reads into MiXCR, producing one record per CDR3 protein. The table shows around 120,000 distinct CDR3 sequences, with 20% to 30% occurring only once. As for this clonotype: Its antigen remains unknown.

J is TRBJ2-3 and V is TRBV7-9, with 11 positions matching TRBD1. The receptor was derived from a male donor with ankylosing spondylitis. The sequenced material came from synovial fluid, either unsorted or a sorted T cell fraction (not recorded which). CDR3 in amino acids: CASSKRTGGKDTQYF. CDR3 in DNA: TGTGCCAGCAGCAAGAGGACAGGGGGCAAGGATACGCAGTATTTT.